This T cell receptor (beta chain) was sequenced in a study of T cell clonality in common variable immunodeficiency. Overall study findings and caveats: CVID subjects showed higher TCRbeta clonality than healthy controls. In common variable immunodeficiency, TCR beta chains reportedly carried fewer deletions and N-nucleotide insertions.

Sequencing used immunoSEQ multiplex PCR; TCRdb keeps in-frame clones, though not all of them. Singletons are absent from the sample, which has about 42,000 clones. The CDR3 runs 14 residues. Deletions cut 5 bases from V and 4 bases from J, with 12 bases between. Germline V gene data show CDR1 as SNHLY and CDR2 as FYNNEI. In its sample, this clone was seen a few times. Its antigen is still unknown. The read is 3 residues too short to cover the CDR3 end, so that end is filled in from the germline J gene. The specimen was peripheral blood mononuclear cells. The chain employs TRBV2 and TRBJ1-5; D possibly corresponds to TRBD1 (6 bases). The origin of this receptor is a human donor with common variable immunodeficiency. The CDR3 here is CASSTQGKNQPQHF. CDR3 DNA, as far as it was read: TGTGCCAGCAGTACCCAGGGGAAAAATCAGCCC.